The sequence of this T cell receptor (beta chain) was determined in a study of identical twins. Findings of the study overall: Beta out-of-frame sequences displayed a weaker excess of sharing between twins.

This clonotype was detected a few times. Its antigen is not identified. Trimming stripped 5 bases from V and 8 bases from J, with 13 bases between. The CDR3 sequence is 12 residues long. CDR1 is SQVTM and CDR2 is ANQGSEA in the germline V gene. cDNA molecules carried unique molecular identifiers, and template switching added a universal primer site. TCRdb re-derived calls from the 5' RACE reads in MiXCR, one entry per CDR3 protein. This sample has around 20,000 distinct CDR3 sequences, with just under 70% found just once. The chain employs TRBV29-1 and TRBJ2-1, with D possibly matching TRBD1 (6 bases). This TCR came from a woman between 18 and 29 years old in good health. This table probably holds off-target reads from a library built for another chain. Sequencing was done on a sample of memory (CD45RO+) T cells sorted from blood. CDR3 residues: CSVLQGGDEQFF. The DNA for the CDR3 is TGCAGCGTTCTACAGGGTGGGGATGAGCAGTTCTTC.